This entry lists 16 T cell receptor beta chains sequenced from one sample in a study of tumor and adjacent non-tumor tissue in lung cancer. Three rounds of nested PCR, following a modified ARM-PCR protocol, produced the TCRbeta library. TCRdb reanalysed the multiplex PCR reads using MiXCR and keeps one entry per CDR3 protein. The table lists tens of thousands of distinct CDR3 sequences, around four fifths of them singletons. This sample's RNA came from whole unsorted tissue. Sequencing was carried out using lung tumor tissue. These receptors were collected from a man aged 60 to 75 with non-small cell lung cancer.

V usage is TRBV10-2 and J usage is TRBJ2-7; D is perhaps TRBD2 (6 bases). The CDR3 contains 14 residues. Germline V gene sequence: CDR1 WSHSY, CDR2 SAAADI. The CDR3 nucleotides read TGCGCCAGCAGTGACGGAGGGAACCACTACGAGCAGTGCGTC. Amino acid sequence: CASSDGGNHYEQCV.

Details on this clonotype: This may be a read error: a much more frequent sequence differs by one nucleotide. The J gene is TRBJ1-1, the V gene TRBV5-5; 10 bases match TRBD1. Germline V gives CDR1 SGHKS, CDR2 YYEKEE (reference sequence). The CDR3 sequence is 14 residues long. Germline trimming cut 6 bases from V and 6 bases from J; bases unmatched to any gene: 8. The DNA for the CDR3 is TGTGCCAGCATCGCGACAGGGGGCGGTGCTGAAGCTTTCTTT. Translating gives CASIATGGGAEAFF.

The CDR3 region has the DNA TGTGCCAGCCGGCCCGACATGGCTAACTATGGCTACACCTTC. This encodes CASRPDMANYGYTF. This chain joins TRBV6-5 and TRBJ1-2; no clear D gene. V gave up 8 bases and J gave up 0 bases, with 13 bases separating them. The germline gives CDR1 MNHEY, CDR2 SVGAGI. The CDR3 spans 14 residues.

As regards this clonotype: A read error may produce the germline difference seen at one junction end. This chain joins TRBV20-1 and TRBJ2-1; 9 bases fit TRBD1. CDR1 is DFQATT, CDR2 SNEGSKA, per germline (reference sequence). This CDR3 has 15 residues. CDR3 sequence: CSARPGQGLYNEEFF. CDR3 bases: TGCAGTGCTCGGCCGGGACAGGGTCTCTACAATGAGGAGTTCTTC.

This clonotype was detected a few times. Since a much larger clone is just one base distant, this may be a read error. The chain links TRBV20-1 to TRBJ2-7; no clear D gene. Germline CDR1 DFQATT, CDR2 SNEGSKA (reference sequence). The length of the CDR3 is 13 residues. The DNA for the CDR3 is TGCGGTGCAGCCGGTTTTGACTCCTACGAGCAGTACTTC. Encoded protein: CGAAGFDSYEQYF.

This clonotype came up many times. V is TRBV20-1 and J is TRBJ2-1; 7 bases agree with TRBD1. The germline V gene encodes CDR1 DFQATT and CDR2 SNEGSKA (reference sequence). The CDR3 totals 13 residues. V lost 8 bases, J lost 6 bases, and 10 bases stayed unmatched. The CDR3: CSRGQGPINEQFF. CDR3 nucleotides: TGCAGTAGGGGGCAGGGTCCGATCAATGAGCAGTTCTTC.

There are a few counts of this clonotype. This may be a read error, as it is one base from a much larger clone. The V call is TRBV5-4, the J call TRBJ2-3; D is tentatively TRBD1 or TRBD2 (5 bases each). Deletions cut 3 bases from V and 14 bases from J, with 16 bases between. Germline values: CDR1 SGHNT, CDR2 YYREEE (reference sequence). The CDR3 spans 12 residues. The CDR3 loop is CASSWDGVARYF. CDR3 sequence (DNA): TGTGCCAGCAGCTGGGACGGGGTGGCGCGGTATTTT.

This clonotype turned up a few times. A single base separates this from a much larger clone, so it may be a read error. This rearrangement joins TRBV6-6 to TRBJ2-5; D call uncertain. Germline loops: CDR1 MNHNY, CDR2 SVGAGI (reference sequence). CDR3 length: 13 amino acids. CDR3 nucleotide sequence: TGTGCCAGCAGTTACCTCTCAGGAGAGACCCAGCACTTC. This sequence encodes CASSYLSGETQHF.

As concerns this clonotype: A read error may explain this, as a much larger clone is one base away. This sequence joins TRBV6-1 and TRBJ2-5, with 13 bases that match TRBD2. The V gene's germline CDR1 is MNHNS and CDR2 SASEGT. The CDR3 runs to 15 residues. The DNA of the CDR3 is TGTACCAGCAGTGTTTCAACTAGCGGGAGGGGGACCCAGTACTTC. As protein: CTSSVSTSGRGTQYF.

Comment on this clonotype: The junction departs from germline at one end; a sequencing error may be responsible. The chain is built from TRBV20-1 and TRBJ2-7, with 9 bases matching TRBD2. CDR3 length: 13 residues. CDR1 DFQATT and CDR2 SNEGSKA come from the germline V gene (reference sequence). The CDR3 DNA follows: TGCGGTGCTAGTAGCGGGAGCTTCCACGAGGAGTACTTC. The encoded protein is CGASSGSFHEEYF.

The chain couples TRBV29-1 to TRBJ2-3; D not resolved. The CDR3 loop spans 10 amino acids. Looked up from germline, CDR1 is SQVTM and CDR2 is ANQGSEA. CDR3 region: CRGGGNRQYF. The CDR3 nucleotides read TGCAGAGGTGGTGGAAATAGGCAGTATTTT.

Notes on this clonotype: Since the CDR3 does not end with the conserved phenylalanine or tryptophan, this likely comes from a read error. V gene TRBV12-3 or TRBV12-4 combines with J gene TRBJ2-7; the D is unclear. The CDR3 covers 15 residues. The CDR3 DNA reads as TGTACCAGCAGCGCGAAATCCCAAATCCAGTACGAGCAGTACATC. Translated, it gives CTSSAKSQIQYEQYI.

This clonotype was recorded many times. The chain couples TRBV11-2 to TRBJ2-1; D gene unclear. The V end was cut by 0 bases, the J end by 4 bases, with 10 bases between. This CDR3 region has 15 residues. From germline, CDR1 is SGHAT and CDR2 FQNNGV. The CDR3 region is CASSLDPGRYNEQFF. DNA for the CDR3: TGTGCCAGCAGCTTAGACCCCGGGCGATACAATGAGCAGTTCTTC.

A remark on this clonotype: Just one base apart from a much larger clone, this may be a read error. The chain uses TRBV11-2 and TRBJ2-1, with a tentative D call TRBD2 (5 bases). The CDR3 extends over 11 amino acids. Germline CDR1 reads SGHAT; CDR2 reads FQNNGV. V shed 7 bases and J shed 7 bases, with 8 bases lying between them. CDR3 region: CASTIANEQFF. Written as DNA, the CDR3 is TGTGCCAGCACCATAGCGAATGAGCAGTTCTTC.

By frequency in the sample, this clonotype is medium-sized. The chain's CDR3 is CASSFELAYNEQFF. CDR3 nucleotide sequence: TGTGCCAGCAGCTTCGAACTAGCCTACAATGAGCAGTTCTTC. The chain recombines TRBV11-1 with TRBJ2-1, with a weak D call TRBD2 (5 bases). CDR3 length equals 14 residues. The V gene lost 3 bases and the J gene lost 2 bases, with 8 bases spanning the gap. Germline V gene lookup returns CDR1 SGHAT and CDR2 FQDESV (reference sequence).

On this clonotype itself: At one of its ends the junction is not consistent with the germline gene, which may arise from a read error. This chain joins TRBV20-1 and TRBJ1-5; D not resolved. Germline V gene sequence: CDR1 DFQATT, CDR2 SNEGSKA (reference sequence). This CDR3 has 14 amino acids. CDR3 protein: CSVRGRFSNQPQHF. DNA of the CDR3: TGCAGTGTTAGAGGGAGATTTAGCAATCAGCCCCAGCATTTT.